Detailed here is one TCR beta chain. This clone is characterized as medium-sized (0.01 to 0.1%). Its binding antigen is unknown. Base qualities are missing; no much larger clone stands one base away. CDR3 length: 11 amino acids, cysteine to phenylalanine. Only CDR3 DNA is held: 33 bases, read in frame from base 1. From the germline V gene (reference sequence), CDR1 is DFQATT and CDR2 is SNEGSKA. The V and J ends are trimmed by 6 bases and 5 bases, leaving 11 bases between them. The data are from a study of STAT5B mutations in CD4+ large granular lymphocyte leukemia (dated by TCRdb to 2021 to 2024). About the full investigation: Among healthy controls, the CDR3 'QG' motif was associated with a particular HLA allele. The TCRbeta repertoires of CD4+ T-cell large granular lymphocyte leukemia patients were compared with the TCRbeta repertoires of healthy blood donors. The purity of purified fractions was confirmed by flow cytometry on FACSCanto II or FACSVerse to exceed 95% among lymphocytes.

Results the study describes overall, beyond this receptor: The main leukemic clonotypes were found to be private to each patient, although around 24% of the main leukemic clonotypes were detected at low frequency in the non-leukemic repertoires of other patients. Greater clonality appeared to be present in CD4-sorted patient repertoires than in healthy CD4+ repertoires, and the difference was retained after the putative leukemic clones were removed. Enrichment of TRBV06-family usage was observed among the top patient clones (8/27) relative to healthy controls (2/35). The data were not HLA-matched, and the relatively small sample size could explain the higher clonality seen in CD4+ compared with CD8+ T-LGLL.

The healthy control group was made up of 37 blood donors, and the Finnish Red Cross blood service supplied their buffy coats. All TCR-sequenced material derived from peripheral blood: patient blood samples and healthy donor buffy coats. Peripheral blood mononuclear cells were isolated by Ficoll-Hypaque gradient centrifugation. CD4+ cells were magnetically purified from the buffy coats of healthy controls. The Gentra Puregene Cell and Tissue kit was used to extract genomic DNA, and a Qubit 2.0 fluorometer was used to measure the amount of genomic DNA. The immunoSEQ assay at survey resolution was applied to genomic DNA for sequencing of TCRbeta rearrangements. The published analysis was carried out like this. In the TCR sequencing data, the lowest productive clonotype frequency that could be detected was 2.59 x 10-5. Only productive TCRbeta rearrangements, meaning sequences that were complete and in-frame, were kept for the analyses. Simpson clonality, calculated in the immunoSEQ Analyzer version 3.0, was used as the measure of sample clonality. Based on frequency, clones were grouped as very rare, small, medium, large (1-20%) or hyperexpanded (>20%). Generation probabilities were estimated with OLGA 1.2.3, V-gene circos plots were made with VDJtools, specificities were searched in VDJdb, and CDR3 motifs were identified with GLIPH. The source is immuneACCESS, and TCRdb retained only in-frame sequences with V and J called. Part of the clones is not carried over; for the studies checked, unresolved V genes explain less than half of this, and the remainder is unexplained. The V and J calls and the clone size are those of that table, but D and trimming were determined from the DNA. Counted in this sample were about 34,000 clones; roughly 71% of them appeared once. The ten largest clonotypes hold around 2.9% of the sample.

This TCR derives from a human donor in good health. Recombination connected TRBV20-1 to TRBJ2-7, and the D gene may be TRBD2, 7 bases matching. The sequenced material came from CD4+ T cells from blood buffy coats. The CDR3 is CSAPGGHEQYF. The sequenced DNA: TGCAGTGCGCCGGGGGGCCACGAGCAGTACTTC.